These T cell receptor beta chains were read from a single sample in a study of shared clonotypes between healthy human individuals. TCRdb's copy holds only in-frame clones and misses some; the assay was immunoSEQ multiplex PCR. The table includes just over 2,000,000 clones, 85% to 95% detected once. Material for sequencing was naive CD4+ T cells sorted from blood. Receptors were obtained from a young man in good health. CDR3s include the opening cysteine and the closing phenylalanine or tryptophan. Fields, in order: D gene, V gene, J gene, CDR3 DNA, CDR3 protein. D genes are given only for firm matches.

d_gene: -
v_gene: TRBV11-2
j_gene: TRBJ2-1
CDR3nt: TGTGCCAGCAGCTTAGGATTGGCACAATCATTCGGGTCCTACAATGAGCAGTTCTTC
CDR3aa: CASSLGLAQSFGSYNEQFF

d_gene: TRBD2
v_gene: TRBV28
j_gene: TRBJ2-1
CDR3nt: TGTGCCAGCAGTCACCGTGGTAGCGGGGGGTATGAGCAGTTCTTC
CDR3aa: CASSHRGSGGYEQFF

d_gene: -
v_gene: TRBV7-8
j_gene: TRBJ2-5
CDR3nt: TGTGCCAGCAGCTTAGGAGCGGGTGCAGGGCCCATCTCTTTGGAGACCCAGTACTTC
CDR3aa: CASSLGAGAGPISLETQYF

d_gene: -
v_gene: TRBV6-1
j_gene: TRBJ2-7
CDR3nt: TGTGCCAGCAGTGAAGCGGTAGGGACTCGTACCTCCTACGAGCAGTACTTC
CDR3aa: CASSEAVGTRTSYEQYF

d_gene: -
v_gene: TRBV6-1
j_gene: TRBJ2-7
CDR3nt: TGTGCCAGCAGTGAACCGTACGAGCAGTACTTC
CDR3aa: CASSEPYEQYF

d_gene: TRBD1
v_gene: TRBV6-1
j_gene: TRBJ1-6
CDR3nt: TGTGCCAGCAGCCCGAACGCAGGGGGCAATTCACCCCTCCACTTT
CDR3aa: CASSPNAGGNSPLHF

d_gene: -
v_gene: TRBV5-8
j_gene: TRBJ2-1
CDR3nt: TGTGCCAGCAGCTTGGACGGCGGGGCCACGGGTGAGCAGTTCTTC
CDR3aa: CASSLDGGATGEQFF

d_gene: -
v_gene: TRBV2
j_gene: TRBJ1-1
CDR3nt: TGTGCCAGTGCTGGCGGGGGGAACACTGAAGCTTTCTTT
CDR3aa: CASAGGGNTEAFF

d_gene: TRBD2
v_gene: TRBV10-1
j_gene: TRBJ2-3
CDR3nt: TGCGCCAGCAGTGGCGGGACTAGCGGGTCAGATACGCAGTATTTT
CDR3aa: CASSGGTSGSDTQYF

d_gene: TRBD1
v_gene: TRBV28
j_gene: TRBJ2-7
CDR3nt: TGTGCCAGCAATCCGGGACAGGGACTTGGTGAGCAGTACTTC
CDR3aa: CASNPGQGLGEQYF

d_gene: TRBD2
v_gene: TRBV7-2
j_gene: TRBJ2-1
CDR3nt: TGTGCCAGCAGCCTAGTGGCGGGAGCAGTCTACAATGAGCAGTTCTTC
CDR3aa: CASSLVAGAVYNEQFF

d_gene: -
v_gene: TRBV14
j_gene: TRBJ2-3
CDR3nt: TGTGCCAGCAGCCGGGAGGTGGGGACAGATACGCAGTATTTT
CDR3aa: CASSREVGTDTQYF

d_gene: -
v_gene: TRBV5-1
j_gene: TRBJ2-5
CDR3nt: TGCGCCAGCAGCTTGGGTCGGAACCAAGAGACCCAGTACTTC
CDR3aa: CASSLGRNQETQYF

d_gene: TRBD2
v_gene: TRBV7-3
j_gene: TRBJ2-1
CDR3nt: TGTGCCAGCAGCGCGGGACTAGCGGGGGCTGAGCAGTTCTTC
CDR3aa: CASSAGLAGAEQFF

d_gene: -
v_gene: TRBV10-3
j_gene: TRBJ2-1
CDR3nt: TGTGCCATCAGTGATTTCCCGCCTCCACGGGAAGATTCGAATGAGCAGTTCTTC
CDR3aa: CAISDFPPPREDSNEQFF

d_gene: -
v_gene: TRBV23-1
j_gene: TRBJ2-7
CDR3nt: TGCGCCACACGAAGGCAGGGCTTTACCTACGAGCAGTACTTC
CDR3aa: CATRRQGFTYEQYF

d_gene: -
v_gene: TRBV10-3
j_gene: TRBJ2-7
CDR3nt: TGTGCCACTGCGACTGACAACGAGCAGTACTTC
CDR3aa: CATATDNEQYF